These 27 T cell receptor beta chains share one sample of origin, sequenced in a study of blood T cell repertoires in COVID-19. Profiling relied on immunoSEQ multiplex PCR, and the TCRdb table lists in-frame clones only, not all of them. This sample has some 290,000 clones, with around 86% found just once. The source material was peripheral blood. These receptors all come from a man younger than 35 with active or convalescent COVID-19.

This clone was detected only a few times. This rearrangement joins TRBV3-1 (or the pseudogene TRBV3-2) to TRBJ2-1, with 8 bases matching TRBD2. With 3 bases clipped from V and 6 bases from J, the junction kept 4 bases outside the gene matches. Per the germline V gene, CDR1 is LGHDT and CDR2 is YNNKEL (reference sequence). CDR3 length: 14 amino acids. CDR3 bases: TGTGCCAGCAGCCACACTAGCGGCCTCAATGAGCAGTTCTTC. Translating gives CASSHTSGLNEQFF.

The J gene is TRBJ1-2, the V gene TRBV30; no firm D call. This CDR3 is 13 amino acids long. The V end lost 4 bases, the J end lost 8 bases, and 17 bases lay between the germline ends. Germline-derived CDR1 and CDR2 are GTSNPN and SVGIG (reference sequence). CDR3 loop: CAWMNWMERGYTF. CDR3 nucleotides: TGTGCCTGGATGAACTGGATGGAGAGGGGCTACACCTTC.

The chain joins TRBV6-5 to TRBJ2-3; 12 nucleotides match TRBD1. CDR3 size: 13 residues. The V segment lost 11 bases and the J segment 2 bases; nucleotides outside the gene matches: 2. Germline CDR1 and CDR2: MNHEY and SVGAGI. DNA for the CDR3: TGTGCCGGGGGACAGGGGGCCACAGATACGCAGTATTTT. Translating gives CAGGQGATDTQYF.

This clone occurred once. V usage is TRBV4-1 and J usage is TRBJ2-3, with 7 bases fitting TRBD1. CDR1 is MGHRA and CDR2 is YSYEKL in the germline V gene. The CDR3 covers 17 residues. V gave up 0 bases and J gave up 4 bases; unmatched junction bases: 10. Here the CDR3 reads CASSQDPLGGAADTQYF. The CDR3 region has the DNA TGCGCCAGCAGCCAAGATCCGTTAGGGGGCGCAGCAGATACGCAGTATTTT.

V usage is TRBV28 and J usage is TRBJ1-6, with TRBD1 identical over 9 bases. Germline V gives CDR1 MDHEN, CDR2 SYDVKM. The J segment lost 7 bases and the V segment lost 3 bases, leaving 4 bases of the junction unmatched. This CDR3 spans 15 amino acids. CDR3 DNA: TGTGCCAGCAGTTTTGTAGGGACAGGGAATTCACCCCTCCACTTT. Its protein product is CASSFVGTGNSPLHF.

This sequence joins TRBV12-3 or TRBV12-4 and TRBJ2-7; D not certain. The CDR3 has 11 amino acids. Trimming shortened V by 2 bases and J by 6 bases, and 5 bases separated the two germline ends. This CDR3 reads CASSLTGEQYF. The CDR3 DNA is TGTGCCAGCAGTTTAACCGGCGAGCAGTACTTC.

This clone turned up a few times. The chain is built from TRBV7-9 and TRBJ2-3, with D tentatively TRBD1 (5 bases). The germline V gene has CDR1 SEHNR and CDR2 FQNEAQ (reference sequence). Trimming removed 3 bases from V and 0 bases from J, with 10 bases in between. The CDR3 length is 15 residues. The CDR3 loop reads CASSFGQTSTDTQYF. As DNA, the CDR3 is TGTGCCAGCAGCTTCGGACAAACAAGCACAGATACGCAGTATTTT.

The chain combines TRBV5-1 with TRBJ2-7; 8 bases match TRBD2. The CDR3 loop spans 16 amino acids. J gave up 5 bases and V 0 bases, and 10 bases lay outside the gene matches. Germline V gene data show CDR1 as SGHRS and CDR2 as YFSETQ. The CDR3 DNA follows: TGCGCCAGCAGCTTGGGCGGGAGCGGGAGTCTCAACGAGCAGTACTTC. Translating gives CASSLGGSGSLNEQYF.

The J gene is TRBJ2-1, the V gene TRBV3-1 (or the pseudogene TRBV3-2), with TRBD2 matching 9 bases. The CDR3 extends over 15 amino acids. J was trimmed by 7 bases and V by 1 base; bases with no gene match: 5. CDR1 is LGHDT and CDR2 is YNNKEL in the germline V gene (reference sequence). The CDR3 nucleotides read TGTGCCAGCAGCCAAGTCGAGCGGGAGGAGAATGAGCAGTTCTTC. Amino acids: CASSQVEREENEQFF.

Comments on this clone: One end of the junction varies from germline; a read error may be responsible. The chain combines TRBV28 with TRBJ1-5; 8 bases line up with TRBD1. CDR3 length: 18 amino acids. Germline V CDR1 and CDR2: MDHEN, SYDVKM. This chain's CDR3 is CASSLWTGSRQGNQPQHF. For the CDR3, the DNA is TGTGCCAGCAGCTTATGGACAGGGTCTAGGCAGGGCAATCAGCCCCAGCATTTT.

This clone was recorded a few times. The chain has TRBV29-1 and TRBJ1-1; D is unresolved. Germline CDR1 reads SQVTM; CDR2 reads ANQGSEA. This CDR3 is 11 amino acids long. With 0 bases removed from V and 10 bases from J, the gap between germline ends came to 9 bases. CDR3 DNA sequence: TGCAGCGTTGAAGATATAGGCGGAGCTTTCTTT. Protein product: CSVEDIGGAFF.

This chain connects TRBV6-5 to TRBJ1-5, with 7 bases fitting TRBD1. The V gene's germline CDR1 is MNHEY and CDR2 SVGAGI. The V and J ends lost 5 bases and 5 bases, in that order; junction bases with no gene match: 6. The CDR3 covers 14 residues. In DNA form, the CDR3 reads TGTGCCAGCAGTCACGACAGGGTATATCAGCCCCAGCATTTT. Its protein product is CASSHDRVYQPQHF.

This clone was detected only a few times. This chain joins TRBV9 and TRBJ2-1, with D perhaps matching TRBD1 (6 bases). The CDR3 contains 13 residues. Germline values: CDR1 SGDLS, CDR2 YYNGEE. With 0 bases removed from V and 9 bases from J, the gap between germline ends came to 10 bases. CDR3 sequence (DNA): TGTGCCAGCAGCGTAGTGGGGGCGGGTGAGCAGTTCTTC. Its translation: CASSVVGAGEQFF.

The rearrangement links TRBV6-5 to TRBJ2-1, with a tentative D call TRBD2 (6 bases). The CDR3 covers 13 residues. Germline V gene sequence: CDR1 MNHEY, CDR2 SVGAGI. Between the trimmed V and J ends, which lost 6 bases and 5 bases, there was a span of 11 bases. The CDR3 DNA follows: TGTGCCAGCAGCCGACTAGGCCACAATGAGCAGTTCTTC. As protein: CASSRLGHNEQFF.

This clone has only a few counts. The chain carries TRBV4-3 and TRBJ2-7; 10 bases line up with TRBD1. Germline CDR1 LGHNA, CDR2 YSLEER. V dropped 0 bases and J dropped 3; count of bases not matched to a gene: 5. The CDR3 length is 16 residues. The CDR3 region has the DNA TGCGCCAGCAGCCAAGAAGGGACAGGGGTCGTCTACGAGCAGTACTTC. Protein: CASSQEGTGVVYEQYF.

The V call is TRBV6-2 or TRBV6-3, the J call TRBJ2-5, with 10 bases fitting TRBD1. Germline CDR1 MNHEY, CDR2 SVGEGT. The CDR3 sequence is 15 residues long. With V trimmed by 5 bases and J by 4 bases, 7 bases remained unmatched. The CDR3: CASSQIRDRGETQYF. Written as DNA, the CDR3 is TGTGCCAGCAGTCAGATTAGGGACAGGGGAGAGACCCAGTACTTC.

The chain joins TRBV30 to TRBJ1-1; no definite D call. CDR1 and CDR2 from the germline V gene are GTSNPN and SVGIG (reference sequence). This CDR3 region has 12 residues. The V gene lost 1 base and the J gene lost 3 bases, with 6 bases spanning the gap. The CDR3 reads CAWSEGDTEAFF. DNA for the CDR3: TGTGCCTGGAGTGAGGGAGACACTGAAGCTTTCTTT. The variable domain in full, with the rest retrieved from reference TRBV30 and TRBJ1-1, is SQTIHQWPATLVQPVGSPLSLECTVEGTSNPNLYWYRQAAGRGLQLLFYSVGIGQISSEVPQNLSASRPQDRQFILSSKKLLLSDSGFYLCAWSEGDTEAFFGQGTRLTVV.

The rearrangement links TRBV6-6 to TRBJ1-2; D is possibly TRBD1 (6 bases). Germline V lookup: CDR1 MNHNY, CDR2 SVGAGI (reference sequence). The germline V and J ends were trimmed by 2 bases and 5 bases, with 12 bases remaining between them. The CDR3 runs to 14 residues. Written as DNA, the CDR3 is TGTGCCAGCAGTTACCGGACAGAATCATATGGCTACACCTTC. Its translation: CASSYRTESYGYTF.

CDR3 DNA sequence: TGTGCCAGCAGCGTAGACGGCGGGAGGGCCACAGATACGCAGTATTTT. As protein: CASSVDGGRATDTQYF. V and J are TRBV9 and TRBJ2-3, with TRBD2 matching 9 bases. There are 16 residues in the CDR3. CDR1 is SGDLS, CDR2 YYNGEE, per germline. The V gene end was trimmed by 0 bases and the J gene end by 2 bases; junction bases not matched to a gene: 4.

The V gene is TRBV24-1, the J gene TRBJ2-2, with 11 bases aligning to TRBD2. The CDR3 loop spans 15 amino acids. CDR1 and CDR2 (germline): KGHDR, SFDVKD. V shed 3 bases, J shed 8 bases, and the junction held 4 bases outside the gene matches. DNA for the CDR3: TGTGCCACCAGTGATATAGCGGGAGGGCCAGGGGAGCTGTTTTTT. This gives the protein CATSDIAGGPGELFF.

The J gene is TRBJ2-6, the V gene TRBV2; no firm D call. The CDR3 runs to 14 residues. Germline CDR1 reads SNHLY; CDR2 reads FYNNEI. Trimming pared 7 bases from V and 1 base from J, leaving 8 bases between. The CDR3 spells CASTLQSGANVLTF. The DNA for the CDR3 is TGTGCCAGCACTTTACAGTCTGGGGCCAACGTCCTGACTTTC.

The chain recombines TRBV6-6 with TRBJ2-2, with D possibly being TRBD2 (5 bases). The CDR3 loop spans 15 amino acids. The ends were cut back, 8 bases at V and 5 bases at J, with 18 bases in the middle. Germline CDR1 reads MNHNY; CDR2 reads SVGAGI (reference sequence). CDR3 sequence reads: CASFIPGRGTGELFF. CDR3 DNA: TGTGCCAGCTTCATTCCGGGCCGAGGGACCGGGGAGCTGTTTTTT.

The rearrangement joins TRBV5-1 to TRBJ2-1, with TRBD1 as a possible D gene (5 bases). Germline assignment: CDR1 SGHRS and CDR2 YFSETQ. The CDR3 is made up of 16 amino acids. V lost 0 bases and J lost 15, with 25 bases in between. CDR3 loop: CASSLAPGSPDTPPFF. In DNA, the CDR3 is TGCGCCAGCAGCTTGGCCCCCGGCAGCCCGGACACCCCGCCGTTCTTC.

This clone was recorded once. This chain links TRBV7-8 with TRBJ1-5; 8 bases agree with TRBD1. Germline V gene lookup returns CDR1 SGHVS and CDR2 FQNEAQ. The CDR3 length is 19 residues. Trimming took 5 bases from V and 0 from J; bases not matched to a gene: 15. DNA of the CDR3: TGTGCCAGCAGCCCATCTTGGACAGGGAATCTCTATAGCAATCAGCCCCAGCATTTT. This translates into CASSPSWTGNLYSNQPQHF.

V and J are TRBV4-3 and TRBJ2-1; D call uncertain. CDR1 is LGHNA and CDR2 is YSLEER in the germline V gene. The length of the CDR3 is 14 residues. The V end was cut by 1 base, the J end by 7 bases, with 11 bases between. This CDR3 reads CASSQGRFGNEQFF. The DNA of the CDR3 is TGCGCCAGCAGCCAAGGTCGTTTCGGGAATGAGCAGTTCTTC.

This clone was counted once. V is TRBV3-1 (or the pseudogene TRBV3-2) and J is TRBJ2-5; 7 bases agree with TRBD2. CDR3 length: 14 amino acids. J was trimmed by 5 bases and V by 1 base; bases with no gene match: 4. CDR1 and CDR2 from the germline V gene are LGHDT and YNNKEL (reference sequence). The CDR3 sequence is CASSQGGLVETQYF. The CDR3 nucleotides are TGTGCCAGCAGCCAAGGTGGACTAGTGGAGACCCAGTACTTC.

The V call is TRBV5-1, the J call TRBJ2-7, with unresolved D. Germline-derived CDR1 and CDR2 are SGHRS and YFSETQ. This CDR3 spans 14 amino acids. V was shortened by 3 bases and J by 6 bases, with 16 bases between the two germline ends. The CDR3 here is CASSSPTPSGEQYF. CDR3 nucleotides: TGCGCCAGCAGCTCACCCACACCTTCGGGCGAGCAGTACTTC. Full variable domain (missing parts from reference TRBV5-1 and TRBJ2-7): KAGVTQTPRYLIKTRGQQVTLSCSPISGHRSVSWYQQTPGQGLQFLFEYFSETQRNKGNFPGRFSGRQFSNSRSEMNVSTLELGDSALYLCASSSPTPSGEQYFGPGTRLTVT.